A single T cell receptor (beta chain) is shown here with its context. The data stem from a study of T cells in Graves' hyperthyroidism and ophthalmopathy. V lost 1 base, J lost 13 bases, and 13 bases lay in between. The CDR3 sequence is 12 residues long. There were TCR beta CDR3 regions amplified from RNA transcripts. With the HTBI primer set, the TCR CDR3 went through a first round of RT-PCR. TCRdb reanalysed the multiplex PCR reads using MiXCR and keeps one entry per CDR3 protein. The table records approximately 630,000 distinct CDR3 sequences, around 16% of them present only once. The receptor comes from a woman under 40 with Graves' hyperthyroidism. This sequence joins TRBV12-3 or TRBV12-4 and TRBJ2-5; D unresolved. Sequencing was performed on blood. This chain's CDR3 is CASSLDRMRRYF. The CDR3 DNA reads TGTGCCAGCAGTTTAGACCGGATGCGCCGGTACTTC.